This is a list of T cell receptor beta chains from one sample in a study of T cell changes during pregnancy in multiple sclerosis. This table comes from immunoSEQ multiplex PCR, and its TCRdb copy is limited to in-frame clones, with some not included. The table shows 40,000 to 60,000 clones, with around 94% occurring only once. The sample in question was CD4+ T cells from peripheral blood mononuclear cells, obtained in the third trimester of pregnancy. These receptors originate from a female donor with multiple sclerosis, enrolled in a pregnancy study. Both conserved end residues are part of each CDR3. The D gene is left open where the match is weak. Clone size appears in some rows only: once, few, many, or a class for an expanded clone.

clone size: once; V gene: TRBV7-2; J gene: TRBJ1-6; D gene: NA; CDR3 protein: CASSQARTPLHF; CDR3 DNA: TGTGCCAGCAGCCAGGCAAGGACACCCCTCCACTTT
clone size: NA; V gene: TRBV6-5; J gene: TRBJ1-1; D gene: NA; CDR3 protein: CASSYSSRSATEAFF; CDR3 DNA: TGTGCCAGCAGTTACTCGAGTCGGAGCGCCACTGAAGCTTTCTTT
clone size: few; V gene: TRBV27; J gene: TRBJ1-5; D gene: NA; CDR3 protein: CASSLQGLGNQPQHF; CDR3 DNA: TGTGCCAGCAGTTTACAGGGATTGGGGAATCAGCCCCAGCATTTT
clone size: NA; V gene: TRBV5-5; J gene: TRBJ2-4; D gene: NA; CDR3 protein: CASSSSGTQLAKNIQYF; CDR3 DNA: TGTGCCAGCAGCTCTTCCGGGACACAACTAGCCAAAAACATTCAGTACTTC
clone size: NA; V gene: TRBV9; J gene: TRBJ1-2; D gene: TRBD1; CDR3 protein: CASSAGVTGPLYTF; CDR3 DNA: TGTGCCAGCAGCGCAGGGGTGACAGGGCCTCTTTACACCTTC
clone size: NA; V gene: TRBV15; J gene: TRBJ1-3; D gene: NA; CDR3 protein: CATSRVGAGGNTIYF; CDR3 DNA: TGTGCCACCAGCAGAGTGGGGGCAGGTGGAAACACCATATATTTT
clone size: NA; V gene: TRBV6-5; J gene: TRBJ1-5; D gene: NA; CDR3 protein: CASGLTNQPQHF; CDR3 DNA: TGTGCCAGCGGTTTGACTAATCAGCCCCAGCATTTT
clone size: NA; V gene: TRBV29-1; J gene: TRBJ2-1; D gene: TRBD2; CDR3 protein: CSGSGTSGRINEQFF; CDR3 DNA: TGCAGCGGGTCCGGGACTAGCGGGCGAATCAATGAGCAGTTCTTC
clone size: NA; V gene: TRBV5-4; J gene: TRBJ1-3; D gene: TRBD1; CDR3 protein: CASSFSGTGAFSGNTIYF; CDR3 DNA: TGTGCCAGCAGCTTTTCCGGGACAGGGGCCTTCTCTGGAAACACCATATATTTT
clone size: NA; V gene: TRBV7-8; J gene: TRBJ2-3; D gene: NA; CDR3 protein: CASSSRLGSGTDTQYF; CDR3 DNA: TGTGCCAGCAGCTCCCGACTAGGATCGGGCACAGATACGCAGTATTTT
clone size: NA; V gene: TRBV9; J gene: TRBJ2-2; D gene: TRBD2; CDR3 protein: CASAPLAGGGTGELFF; CDR3 DNA: TGTGCCAGCGCCCCTTTAGCGGGGGGAGGGACCGGGGAGCTGTTTTTT
clone size: NA; V gene: TRBV1; J gene: TRBJ1-6; D gene: NA; CDR3 protein: CTSSQERVRGSSYNSPLHF; CDR3 DNA: TGCACCAGCAGCCAAGAAAGGGTCAGGGGGAGCTCCTATAATTCACCCCTCCACTTT
clone size: NA; V gene: TRBV28; J gene: TRBJ1-3; D gene: NA; CDR3 protein: CASVESSGNTIYF; CDR3 DNA: TGTGCCAGCGTCGAGTCCTCTGGAAACACCATATATTTT
clone size: NA; V gene: TRBV4-1; J gene: TRBJ2-1; D gene: NA; CDR3 protein: CASSQTGTSSYNEQFF; CDR3 DNA: TGCGCCAGCAGCCAAACCGGGACAAGCTCCTACAATGAGCAGTTCTTC
clone size: NA; V gene: TRBV7-2; J gene: TRBJ1-2; D gene: NA; CDR3 protein: CASSLSSGGDYGYTF; CDR3 DNA: TGTGCCAGCAGCTTAAGTTCGGGGGGCGACTATGGCTACACCTTC
clone size: NA; V gene: TRBV29-1; J gene: TRBJ1-2; D gene: NA; CDR3 protein: CSVEGLQRGYTF; CDR3 DNA: TGCAGCGTTGAGGGACTCCAGAGGGGCTACACCTTC
clone size: NA; V gene: TRBV18; J gene: TRBJ1-1; D gene: TRBD1; CDR3 protein: CASSRQGGNTEAFF; CDR3 DNA: TGTGCCAGCTCCCGGCAGGGGGGGAACACTGAAGCTTTCTTT
clone size: once; V gene: TRBV5-4; J gene: TRBJ2-3; D gene: TRBD2; CDR3 protein: CASSLRSGGASDTQYF; CDR3 DNA: TGTGCCAGCAGCTTACGTAGCGGGGGGGCGTCAGATACGCAGTATTTT
clone size: NA; V gene: TRBV11-2; J gene: TRBJ2-3; D gene: TRBD2; CDR3 protein: CASSSGGGALGTDTQYF; CDR3 DNA: TGTGCCAGCAGCTCTGGCGGGGGGGCCTTAGGGACAGATACGCAGTATTTT
clone size: NA; V gene: TRBV29-1; J gene: TRBJ1-1; D gene: NA; CDR3 protein: CSVADTGGNTEAFF; CDR3 DNA: TGCAGCGTTGCCGACACGGGAGGCAACACTGAAGCTTTCTTT
clone size: NA; V gene: TRBV11-2; J gene: TRBJ2-5; D gene: TRBD2; CDR3 protein: CASSSQAGPHQYF; CDR3 DNA: TGTGCCAGCAGCTCCCAAGCGGGGCCCCACCAGTACTTC
clone size: NA; V gene: TRBV7-7; J gene: TRBJ2-5; D gene: TRBD2; CDR3 protein: CASSPPGGETQYF; CDR3 DNA: TGTGCCAGCAGCCCCCCGGGGGGGGAGACCCAGTACTTC
clone size: NA; V gene: TRBV9; J gene: TRBJ2-3; D gene: TRBD2; CDR3 protein: CASSETGTSGGQGDTQYF; CDR3 DNA: TGTGCCAGCAGCGAGACCGGGACTAGCGGGGGGCAGGGAGATACGCAGTATTTT
clone size: NA; V gene: TRBV7-2; J gene: TRBJ1-2; D gene: TRBD1; CDR3 protein: CARDQTGKGGYTF; CDR3 DNA: TGTGCCAGGGACCAGACAGGGAAGGGTGGCTACACCTTC
clone size: NA; V gene: TRBV7-2; J gene: TRBJ1-5; D gene: NA; CDR3 protein: CASSLRGNQPQHF; CDR3 DNA: TGTGCCAGCAGCTTACGAGGCAATCAGCCCCAGCATTTT
clone size: NA; V gene: TRBV6-5; J gene: TRBJ1-5; D gene: NA; CDR3 protein: CASSPSRVAHQPQHF; CDR3 DNA: TGTGCCAGCAGCCCGTCGCGGGTTGCCCATCAGCCCCAGCATTTT
clone size: NA; V gene: TRBV6-5; J gene: TRBJ2-7; D gene: NA; CDR3 protein: CASRDYSSYEQYF; CDR3 DNA: TGTGCCAGCAGGGACTACAGCTCCTACGAGCAGTACTTC
clone size: NA; V gene: TRBV10-3; J gene: TRBJ1-4; D gene: TRBD1; CDR3 protein: CAISDRQGTNEKLFF; CDR3 DNA: TGTGCCATCAGTGATAGACAGGGAACTAATGAAAAACTGTTTTTT
clone size: NA; V gene: TRBV5-4; J gene: TRBJ2-1; D gene: TRBD2; CDR3 protein: CASSLEVTSGGYNEQFF; CDR3 DNA: TGTGCCAGCAGCTTGGAAGTGACTAGCGGGGGGTATAATGAGCAGTTCTTC
clone size: NA; V gene: TRBV7-2; J gene: TRBJ2-1; D gene: TRBD1; CDR3 protein: CASSVTGAPYEQFF; CDR3 DNA: TGTGCCAGCAGCGTAACAGGGGCCCCATATGAGCAGTTCTTC
clone size: once; V gene: TRBV7-2; J gene: TRBJ1-2; D gene: NA; CDR3 protein: CASSATGILPAHF; CDR3 DNA: TGTGCCAGCAGCGCTACCGGGATCCTTCCCGCCCACTTC
clone size: NA; V gene: TRBV10-3; J gene: TRBJ1-6; D gene: TRBD1; CDR3 protein: CAISESPGGWSPLHF; CDR3 DNA: TGTGCCATCAGTGAGTCCCCAGGGGGCTGGTCACCCCTCCACTTT
clone size: NA; V gene: TRBV10-3; J gene: TRBJ1-5; D gene: TRBD1; CDR3 protein: CAISDGQGAPNQPQHF; CDR3 DNA: TGTGCCATCAGTGATGGACAGGGGGCACCCAATCAGCCCCAGCATTTT
clone size: once; V gene: TRBV6-4; J gene: TRBJ2-2; D gene: TRBD1; CDR3 protein: CASSRQGNTGELFF; CDR3 DNA: TGTGCCAGCAGCAGACAGGGTAACACCGGGGAGCTGTTTTTT
clone size: few; V gene: TRBV9; J gene: TRBJ1-1; D gene: NA; CDR3 protein: CASSPRGLNTEAFF; CDR3 DNA: TGTGCCAGCAGCCCCCGGGGATTGAACACTGAAGCTTTCTTT
clone size: NA; V gene: TRBV5-6; J gene: TRBJ2-6; D gene: NA; CDR3 protein: CASSLVRQLSGANVLTF; CDR3 DNA: TGTGCCAGCAGCTTGGTCCGACAGCTCTCTGGGGCCAACGTCCTGACTTTC
clone size: NA; V gene: TRBV27; J gene: TRBJ1-5; D gene: TRBD1; CDR3 protein: CASSPDRGNQPQHF; CDR3 DNA: TGTGCCAGCAGTCCGGACAGGGGGAATCAGCCCCAGCATTTT
clone size: NA; V gene: TRBV5-5; J gene: TRBJ1-1; D gene: NA; CDR3 protein: CASSLRYWEAFF; CDR3 DNA: TGTGCCAGCAGCTTGCGGTACTGGGAAGCTTTCTTT
clone size: NA; V gene: TRBV6-5; J gene: TRBJ2-7; D gene: TRBD1; CDR3 protein: CASSQRQGNFDEQYF; CDR3 DNA: TGTGCCAGCAGTCAGAGACAGGGAAATTTCGACGAGCAGTACTTC
clone size: NA; V gene: TRBV7-3; J gene: TRBJ2-5; D gene: NA; CDR3 protein: CASSLRLQETQYF; CDR3 DNA: TGTGCCAGCAGCTTAAGGCTCCAAGAGACCCAGTACTTC
clone size: NA; V gene: TRBV11-2; J gene: TRBJ1-3; D gene: NA; CDR3 protein: CASALGSGGNTIYF; CDR3 DNA: TGTGCCAGCGCACTAGGGTCGGGAGGAAACACCATATATTTT
clone size: NA; V gene: TRBV5-1; J gene: TRBJ2-6; D gene: TRBD1; CDR3 protein: CASSLGTGSSGANVLTF; CDR3 DNA: TGCGCCAGCAGCCTCGGGACAGGGTCGTCCGGGGCCAACGTCCTGACTTTC
clone size: many; V gene: TRBV15; J gene: TRBJ1-1; D gene: NA; CDR3 protein: CATSPGRTEAFF; CDR3 DNA: TGTGCCACCAGCCCAGGGCGGACTGAAGCTTTCTTT
clone size: NA; V gene: TRBV2; J gene: TRBJ2-3; D gene: NA; CDR3 protein: CASSQDGLRTDTQYF; CDR3 DNA: TGTGCCAGCAGTCAAGACGGACTTCGCACAGATACGCAGTATTTT
clone size: NA; V gene: TRBV5-6; J gene: TRBJ2-4; D gene: TRBD1; CDR3 protein: CASSFLRQGGAKNIQYF; CDR3 DNA: TGTGCCAGCAGCTTCCTAAGACAGGGCGGCGCCAAAAACATTCAGTACTTC
clone size: NA; V gene: TRBV2; J gene: TRBJ2-2; D gene: TRBD1; CDR3 protein: CASSWDRVNTGELFF; CDR3 DNA: TGTGCCAGCAGTTGGGACAGGGTGAACACCGGGGAGCTGTTTTTT
clone size: few; V gene: TRBV7-2; J gene: TRBJ1-5; D gene: NA; CDR3 protein: CASSLLDNQPQHF; CDR3 DNA: TGTGCCAGCAGCTTATTAGACAATCAGCCCCAGCATTTT
clone size: NA; V gene: TRBV7-2; J gene: TRBJ1-2; D gene: NA; CDR3 protein: CASSLVGSTNYGYTF; CDR3 DNA: TGTGCCAGCAGCTTAGTCGGGTCTACTAACTATGGCTACACCTTC